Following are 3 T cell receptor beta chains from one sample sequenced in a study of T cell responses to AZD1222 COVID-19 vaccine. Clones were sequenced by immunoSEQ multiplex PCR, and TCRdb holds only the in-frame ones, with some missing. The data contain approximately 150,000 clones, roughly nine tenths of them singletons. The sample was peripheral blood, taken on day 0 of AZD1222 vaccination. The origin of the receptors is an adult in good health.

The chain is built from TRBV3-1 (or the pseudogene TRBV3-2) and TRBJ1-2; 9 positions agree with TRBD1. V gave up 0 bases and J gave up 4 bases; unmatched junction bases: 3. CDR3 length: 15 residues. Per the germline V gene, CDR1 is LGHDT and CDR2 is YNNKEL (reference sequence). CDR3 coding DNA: TGTGCCAGCAGCCAAGATGGACAGGGGAGCTATGGCTACACCTTC. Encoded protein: CASSQDGQGSYGYTF.

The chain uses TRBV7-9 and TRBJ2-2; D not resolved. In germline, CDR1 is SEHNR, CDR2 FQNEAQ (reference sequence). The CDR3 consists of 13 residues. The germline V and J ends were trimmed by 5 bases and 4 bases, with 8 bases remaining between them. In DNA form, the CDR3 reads TGTGCCAGCAGCGGCAAACTCACCGGGGAGCTGTTTTTT. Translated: CASSGKLTGELFF.

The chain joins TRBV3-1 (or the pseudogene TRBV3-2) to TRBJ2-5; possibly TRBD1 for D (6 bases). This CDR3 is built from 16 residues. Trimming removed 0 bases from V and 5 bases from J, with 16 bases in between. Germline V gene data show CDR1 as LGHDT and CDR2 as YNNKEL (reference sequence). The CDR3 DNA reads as TGTGCCAGCAGCCAAGATCGGGGACAAGTGTGGGAGACCCAGTACTTC. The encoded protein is CASSQDRGQVWETQYF.